The entry that follows covers one T cell receptor beta chain sequence. This clone's antigen is unknown. Base qualities are not recorded, but no much larger clone differs from it by a single base. The sample's treatment or condition label, decoded: 15 to 20 received Ad26.COV2.S at low or high dose, single or two shots; several received placebo; per-sample allocation not given. For vaccine and placebo recipients, the sequenced repertoires came from samples collected on day 63 after the first injection. Between 29 July and 7 August 2020, Cohort 1b enrolled about two dozen adults aged 18-55 years at one site in Boston, USA. As a vaccine, Ad26.COV2.S was a replication-incompetent adenovirus type 26 vector that expressed a prefusion-stabilized SARS-CoV-2 spike protein derived from the original Wuhan strain. Trimming takes 10 bases off V and 4 bases off J; junction bases not matched to a gene: 9. The CDR3 holds 16 amino acids from the cysteine to the phenylalanine. Only the CDR3 portion is preserved as DNA: 48 bases, with reading frame beginning at the first base. CDR1 MNHNY and CDR2 SVGAGI were looked up in the germline V gene (reference sequence).

TCRbeta CDR3 regions were sequenced with the immunoSEQ Assay. After extraction, genomic DNA underwent amplification by bias-controlled multiplex PCR, followed by high-throughput sequencing. The authors' pipeline ran thus. To quantify the absolute abundance of each unique TCRbeta CDR3 region, sequences were collapsed and filtered. Usable DNA was measured by amplifying reference genes present in all nucleated cells, and TCRbeta template counts were normalized to that usable DNA to estimate T cell fraction. Repertoire TCRs were annotated as SARS-CoV-2-specific by exact matching of V gene, CDR3 amino acid sequence and J gene to a known reactive TCR set. MIRA supplied the reference SARS-CoV-2 TCR set, which was filtered for enrichment in COVID-19-positive ImmuneCODE repertoires so that public or cross-reactive TCRs were removed. Drawing on the MIRA antigens, annotated TCRs were analysed further at the level of specific ORF or position within ORF. Depth was the summed frequency of annotated unique rearrangements, while breadth was defined as annotated unique rearrangements over total unique productive rearrangements. Group comparisons of TCR breadth used two-sided Wilcoxon rank-sum tests. TCRdb took over this immuneACCESS table, retaining in-frame rearrangements with V and J assigned. Such tables are incomplete; in checked studies, under half of the missing clones stem from an unresolved V gene, and the remainder is unexplained. V and J calls and clone size are those listed in that table; D and trimming were worked out from the DNA. The table for this sample lists 350,000 to 500,000 clones; roughly 90% of them were counted only once. Jointly, the top ten make up less than 4% of the sample.

This record belongs to a study of Ad26.COV2.S vaccination and SARS-CoV-2 variants (dated by TCRdb to 2020 to 2022). Notes on the research overall: Donors in the vaccine arm were drawn from COV1001, a phase I-IIa trial of Ad26.COV2.S in healthy adults that was multicentre, randomized, double-blind and placebo-controlled. Dosing of Ad26.COV2.S was intramuscular, at either 5x10^10 or 1x10^11 viral particles, delivered as one shot or as two shots spaced 56 days apart. Trial participants were randomized into five groups of five, in which low-dose or high-dose Ad26.COV2.S was given once or twice, or placebo was given on both occasions. A total of 32 samples were included in the TCR-sequenced set, comprising roughly 19 Ad26.COV2.S vaccine recipients, 5 placebo recipients and 8 SARS-CoV-2 convalescent individuals. Blinding of investigators to trial group allocation was maintained during experiments and outcome assessment. TCRbeta repertoire sequencing was used to assess the specificity and breadth of SARS-CoV-2-reactive T cell receptors after Ad26.COV2.S vaccination.

Paper-wide results and their limitations: Vaccine and placebo recipients had comparable non-spike TCR breadth, which fits with the vaccine containing only spike. The study was not powered for comparison of responses between vaccine doses or regimens. After vaccination, substantial breadth of spike-specific CD8+ and CD4+ T cell responses was reported. Spike-specific TCR breadth was higher in Ad26.COV2.S recipients than in placebo recipients (P = 0.0014). It was noted by the authors that total T cell responses may have been underestimated by the TCR breadth and depth analyses.

The chain employs TRBV6-6 and TRBJ1-6, with TRBD1 identical over 11 junction bases. The origin of this receptor is a person between 18 and 60 years old who received the Ad26.COV2.S COVID-19 vaccine or a placebo. Material: peripheral blood, obtained in a trial of Ad26.COV2.S vaccine versus placebo. Here the CDR3 is given as CATAWDRGRYNSPLHF. Here is the DNA: TGTGCCACAGCATGGGACAGGGGGAGATATAATTCACCCCTCCACTTT.